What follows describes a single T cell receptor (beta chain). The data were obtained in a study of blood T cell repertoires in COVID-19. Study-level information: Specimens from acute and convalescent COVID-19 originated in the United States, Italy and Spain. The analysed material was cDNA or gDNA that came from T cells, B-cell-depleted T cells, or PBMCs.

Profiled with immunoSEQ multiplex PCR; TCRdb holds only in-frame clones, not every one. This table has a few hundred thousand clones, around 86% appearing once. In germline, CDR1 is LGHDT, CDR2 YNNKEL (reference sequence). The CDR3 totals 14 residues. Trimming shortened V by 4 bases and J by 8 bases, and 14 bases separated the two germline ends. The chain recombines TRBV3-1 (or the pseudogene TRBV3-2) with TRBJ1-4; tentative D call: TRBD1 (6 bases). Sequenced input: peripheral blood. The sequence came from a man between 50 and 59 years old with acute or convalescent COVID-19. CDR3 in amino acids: CASSRREGGEKLFF. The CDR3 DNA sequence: TGTGCCAGCAGCCGCCGGGAGGGGGGAGAAAAACTGTTTTTT.